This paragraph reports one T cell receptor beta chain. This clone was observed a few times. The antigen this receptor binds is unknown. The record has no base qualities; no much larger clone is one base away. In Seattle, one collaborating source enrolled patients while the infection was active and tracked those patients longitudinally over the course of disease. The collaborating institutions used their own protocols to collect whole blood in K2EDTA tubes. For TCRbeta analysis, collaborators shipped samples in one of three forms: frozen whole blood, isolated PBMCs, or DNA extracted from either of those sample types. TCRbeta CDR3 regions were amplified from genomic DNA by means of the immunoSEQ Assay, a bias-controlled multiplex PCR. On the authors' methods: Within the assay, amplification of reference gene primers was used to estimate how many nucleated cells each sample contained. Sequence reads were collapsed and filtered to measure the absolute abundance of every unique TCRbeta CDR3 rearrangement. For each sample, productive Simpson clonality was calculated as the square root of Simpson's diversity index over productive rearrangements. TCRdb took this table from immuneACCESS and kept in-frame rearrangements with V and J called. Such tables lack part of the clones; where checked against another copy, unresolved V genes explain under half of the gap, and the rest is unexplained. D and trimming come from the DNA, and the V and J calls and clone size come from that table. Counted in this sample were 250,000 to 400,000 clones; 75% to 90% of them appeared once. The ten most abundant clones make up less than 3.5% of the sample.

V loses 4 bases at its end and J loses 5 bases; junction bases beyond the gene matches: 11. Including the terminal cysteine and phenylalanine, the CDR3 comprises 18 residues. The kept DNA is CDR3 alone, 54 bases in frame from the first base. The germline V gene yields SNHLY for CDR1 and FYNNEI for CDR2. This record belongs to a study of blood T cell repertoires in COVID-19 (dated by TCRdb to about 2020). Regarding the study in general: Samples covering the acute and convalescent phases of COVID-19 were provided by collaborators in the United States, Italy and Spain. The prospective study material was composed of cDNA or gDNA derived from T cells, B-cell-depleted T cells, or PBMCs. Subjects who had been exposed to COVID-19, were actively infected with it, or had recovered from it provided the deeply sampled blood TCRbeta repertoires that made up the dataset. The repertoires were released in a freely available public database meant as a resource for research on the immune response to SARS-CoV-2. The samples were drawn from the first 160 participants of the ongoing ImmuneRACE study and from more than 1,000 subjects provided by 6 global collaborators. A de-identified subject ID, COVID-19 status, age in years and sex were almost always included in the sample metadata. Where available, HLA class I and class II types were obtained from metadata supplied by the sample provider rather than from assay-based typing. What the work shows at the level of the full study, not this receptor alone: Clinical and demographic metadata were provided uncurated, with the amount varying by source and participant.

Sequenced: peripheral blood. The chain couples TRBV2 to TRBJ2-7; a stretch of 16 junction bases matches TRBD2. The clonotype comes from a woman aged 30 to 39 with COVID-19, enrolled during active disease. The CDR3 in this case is CASSARGLAGGPRDEQYF. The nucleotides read TGTGCCAGCAGTGCAAGGGGACTAGCGGGAGGGCCGAGAGACGAGCAGTACTTC.